This entry is about one TCR beta chain. Profiles of TCR beta VDJ and CDR3 were generated from a genomic DNA template. One entry per CDR3 protein results from TCRdb running MiXCR on the reads. The sample carries around 430,000 distinct CDR3 sequences, approximately 33% recorded once. These data belong to a study of CD8+CD57+ T cells in acquired aplastic anemia. It was patients with CD8+CD57+ cell expansion by flow cytometry who were chosen for sequencing. J gave up 8 bases and V 5 bases, and 13 bases lay outside the gene matches. Looked up from germline, CDR1 is ENHRY and CDR2 is SYGVKD. This CDR3 is built from 15 residues.

This TCR came from a human donor with aplastic anemia. V gene TRBV10-3 combines with J gene TRBJ1-2; 8 bases fit TRBD1. The specimen sequenced was sorted CD4+, CD8+, or CD8+CD57+ T cells (not recorded which) from PBMCs. The CDR3 protein is CAISSFGDRPFGYTF. The DNA of the CDR3 is TGTGCCATCAGTTCGTTCGGGGACAGGCCTTTCGGCTACACCTTC.